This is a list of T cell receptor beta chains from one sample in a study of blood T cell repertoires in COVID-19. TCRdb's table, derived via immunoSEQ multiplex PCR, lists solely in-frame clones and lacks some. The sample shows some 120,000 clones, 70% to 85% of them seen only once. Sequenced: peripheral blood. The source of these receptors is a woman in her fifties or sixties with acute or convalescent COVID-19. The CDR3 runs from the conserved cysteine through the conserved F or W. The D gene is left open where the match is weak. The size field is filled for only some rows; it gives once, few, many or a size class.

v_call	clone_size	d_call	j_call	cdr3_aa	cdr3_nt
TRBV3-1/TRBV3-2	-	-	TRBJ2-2	CASSPGQRAGELFF	TGTGCCAGCAGCCCGGGACAGCGGGCCGGGGAGCTGTTTTTT
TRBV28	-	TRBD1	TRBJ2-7	CASSSRRTGANYEQYF	TGTGCCAGCAGTTCCCGACGAACAGGGGCGAACTACGAGCAGTACTTC
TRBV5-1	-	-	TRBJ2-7	CASSLVGGPYEQYF	TGCGCCAGCAGCTTGGTTGGCGGGCCCTACGAGCAGTACTTC
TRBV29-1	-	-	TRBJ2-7	CSVQGQYEQYF	TGCAGCGTTCAAGGGCAGTACGAGCAGTACTTC
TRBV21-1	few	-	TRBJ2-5	CASSTRLKARETQYF	TGTGCCAGCAGCACGAGACTAAAGGCGCGTGAGACCCAGTACTTC
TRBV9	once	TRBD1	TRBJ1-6	CASSPPGQGRNSPLHF	TGTGCCAGCAGCCCGCCAGGACAGGGGAGGAATTCACCCCTCCACTTT
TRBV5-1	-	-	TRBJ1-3	CASSPDGVGYSGNTIYF	TGCGCCAGCAGCCCTGACGGGGTAGGGTACTCTGGAAACACCATATATTTT
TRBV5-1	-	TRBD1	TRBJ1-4	CASSLTGVGKLFF	TGCGCCAGCAGCTTGACAGGGGTTGGTAAACTGTTTTTT
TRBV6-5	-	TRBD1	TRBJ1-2	CASSYSAGTDYTF	TGTGCCAGCAGCTATTCGGCCGGGACAGACTACACCTTC
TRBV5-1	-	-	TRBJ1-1	CASSSVAGGAFF	TGCGCCAGCAGCTCGGTCGCGGGAGGAGCTTTCTTT
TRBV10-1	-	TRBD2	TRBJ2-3	CASSRLAGSGDTQYF	TGCGCCAGCAGTCGACTAGCGGGGAGCGGAGATACGCAGTATTTT
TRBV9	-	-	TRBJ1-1	CASSVEGRGSNTEAFF	TGTGCCAGCAGCGTAGAAGGCAGGGGATCGAACACTGAAGCTTTCTTT
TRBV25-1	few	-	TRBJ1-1	CASSRGYDTEAFF	TGTGCCAGCTCCCGGGGATACGACACTGAAGCTTTCTTT
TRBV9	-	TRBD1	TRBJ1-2	CASSVSTGGNYGYTF	TGTGCCAGCAGCGTATCGACAGGGGGTAACTATGGCTACACCTTC
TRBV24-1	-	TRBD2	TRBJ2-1	CATSDFSGGRGGNEQFF	TGTGCCACCAGTGATTTTAGCGGGGGGCGCGGCGGCAATGAGCAGTTCTTC
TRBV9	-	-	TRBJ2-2	CASSRWGAGELFF	TGTGCCAGCAGTCGGTGGGGGGCCGGGGAGCTGTTTTTT
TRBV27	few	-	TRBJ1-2	CASRSPTDSMSYNGYTF	TGTGCCAGCAGAAGCCCGACCGACAGTATGAGTTACAATGGCTACACCTTC
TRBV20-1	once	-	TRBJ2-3	CSAITSNTQYF	TGCAGTGCAATAACTAGCAATACGCAGTATTTT
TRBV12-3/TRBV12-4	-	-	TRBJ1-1	CASLQAPRGAFF	TGTGCCAGCTTACAGGCTCCTCGTGGAGCTTTCTTT
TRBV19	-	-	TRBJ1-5	CASSITTGPYSNQPQHF	TGTGCCAGTAGTATAACCACAGGGCCCTATAGCAATCAGCCCCAGCATTTT
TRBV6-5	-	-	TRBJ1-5	CASVLLDGNQPQHF	TGTGCCAGCGTCCTCCTAGACGGAAATCAGCCCCAGCATTTT
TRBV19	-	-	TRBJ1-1	CASSIRSGVPNTEAFF	TGTGCCAGTAGTATTCGGTCGGGGGTCCCGAACACTGAAGCTTTCTTT
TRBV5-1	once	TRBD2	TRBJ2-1	CASSLAGGPGEQFF	TGCGCCAGCAGCTTAGCGGGGGGGCCGGGTGAGCAGTTCTTC
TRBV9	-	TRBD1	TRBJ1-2	CASSARDSFYGYTF	TGTGCCAGCAGCGCCAGGGACAGCTTCTATGGCTACACCTTC
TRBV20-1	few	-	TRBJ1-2	CSASRGSGYTF	TGCAGTGCTAGCAGGGGTAGTGGCTACACCTTC
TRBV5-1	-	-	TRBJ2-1	CASSATRYNEQFF	TGCGCCAGCAGCGCGACTAGGTACAATGAGCAGTTCTTC
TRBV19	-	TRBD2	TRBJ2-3	CASSRSGGQHATQYF	TGTGCCAGTAGTCGTAGCGGGGGGCAGCATGCTACGCAGTATTTT
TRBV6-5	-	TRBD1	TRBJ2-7	CASSKGQGTYEQYF	TGTGCCAGCAGCAAGGGACAGGGGACGTACGAGCAGTACTTC
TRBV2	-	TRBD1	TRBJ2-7	CASRPILGQGRIYEQYF	TGTGCCAGCAGACCAATACTAGGACAGGGGAGAATATACGAGCAGTACTTC